These 18 T cell receptor beta chains were sequenced from one sample in a study of shared clonotypes between healthy human individuals. Assay used: immunoSEQ multiplex PCR; TCRdb lists only in-frame clones, some missing. The sample has 2 million to 3 million clones, approximately 94% seen once; the top ten hold more than 0.35%. Sequencing was carried out using naive CD4+ T cells from PBMCs. As to subset: CD45RA+ positively selected. Receptors originate from a man between 18 and 29 years old in good health. Some clones in this sample may be carry-over from other donors' samples.

The rearrangement uses TRBV27 and TRBJ2-2; D ambiguous. The CDR3 covers 13 residues. Germline CDR1 MNHEY, CDR2 SMNVEV (reference sequence). Between the trimmed V and J ends, which lost 4 bases and 4 bases, there was a span of 7 bases. CDR3 coding DNA: TGTGCCAGCAGTTCTAATCCCACCGGGGAGCTGTTTTTT. Its protein is CASSSNPTGELFF.

The gene calls are TRBV10-3 and TRBJ1-2; D might be TRBD1 (6 bases). Germline lookup yields CDR1 ENHRY and CDR2 SYGVKD. V was cut by 6 bases and J by 6 bases, with 20 bases left in between. This CDR3 is built from 15 residues. The CDR3, as DNA: TGTGCCATCAGGGACCGTCCAGGGGACATCGATGGCTACACCTTC. Protein: CAIRDRPGDIDGYTF.

This clone has a handful of counts. The same CDR3 arises from other DNA sequences in this sample as well. V is TRBV7-2 and J is TRBJ2-1; 8 bases align to TRBD1. The CDR3 has 15 residues. Trimming took 1 base from V and 2 from J; bases not matched to a gene: 1. Germline V gene sequence: CDR1 SGHTA, CDR2 FQGNSA. CDR3 sequence reads: CASSLDRGTYNEQFF. The CDR3 bases are TGTGCCAGCAGCTTAGACAGGGGGACCTACAATGAGCAGTTCTTC.

CDR3 coding DNA: TGTGCCAGCAGCACGGATAGGTATGGCTACACCTTC. Amino acids: CASSTDRYGYTF. The chain is built from TRBV7-9 and TRBJ1-2, with D uncertain. V lost 5 bases, J lost 5 bases, and 9 bases lay in between. This CDR3 comprises 12 residues. Germline values: CDR1 SEHNR, CDR2 FQNEAQ (reference sequence).

This sequence joins TRBV7-8 and TRBJ1-3, with D possibly matching TRBD1 (6 bases). CDR3 length: 15 residues. Germline assignment: CDR1 SGHVS and CDR2 FQNEAQ. V dropped 5 bases and J dropped 1 base, with 12 bases sitting between them. DNA for the CDR3: TGTGCCAGCAGCGTAGACAGGCTGTCTGGAAACACCATATATTTT. Its translation: CASSVDRLSGNTIYF.

V gene TRBV6-5 combines with J gene TRBJ2-7; tentatively, D is TRBD1 (8 bases). CDR3 size: 12 residues. The V and J ends lost 6 bases and 5 bases respectively, with 11 bases between them. CDR1 and CDR2 (germline): MNHEY, SVGAGI. The CDR3 region is CASRTGGDEQYF. CDR3 DNA sequence: TGTGCCAGCAGAACAGGGGGGGACGAGCAGTACTTC.

This clone was recorded only once. The gene calls are TRBV7-9 and TRBJ2-7; 12 nucleotides line up with TRBD2. Germline V gene sequence: CDR1 SEHNR, CDR2 FQNEAQ (reference sequence). V lost 5 bases, J lost 4 bases, and 15 bases stayed unmatched. CDR3 length: 18 amino acids. The CDR3 nucleotides read TGTGCCAGCAGCGCCCGGACTAGCGGGACTCCCTCCCCTTACGAGCAGTACTTC. Translating gives CASSARTSGTPSPYEQYF.

Turning to this clone: The same CDR3 is also encoded by other DNA sequences in this sample. The V gene is TRBV25-1, the J gene TRBJ1-4; D is uncertain. Germline loops: CDR1 MGHDK, CDR2 SYGVNS. V lost 4 bases to trimming and J lost 8 bases, with 5 bases between them. The CDR3 covers 11 residues. In DNA, the CDR3 is TGTGCCAGCAGTGGTGGGGAAAAACTGTTTTTT. Amino acids: CASSGGEKLFF. Looking up the rest from reference TRBV25-1 and TRBJ1-4 gives the full variable domain: EADIYQTPRYLVIGTGKKITLECSQTMGHDKMYWYQQDPGMELHLIHYSYGVNSTEKGDLSSESTVSRIRTEHFPLTLESARPSHTSQYLCASSGGEKLFFGSGTQLSVL.

The rearrangement uses TRBV5-4 and TRBJ1-2; tentatively, D is TRBD1 (6 bases). The V and J ends lost 4 bases and 4 bases respectively, with 14 bases between them. The CDR3 consists of 14 residues. The germline gives CDR1 SGHNT, CDR2 YYREEE (reference sequence). The CDR3 sequence is CASSLRGLGYGYTF. The CDR3 coding sequence is TGTGCCAGCAGCCTCCGGGGGCTGGGCTATGGCTACACCTTC.

V gene TRBV11-2 combines with J gene TRBJ2-7, with TRBD1 matching 7 bases. Looked up from germline, CDR1 is SGHAT and CDR2 is FQNNGV. V lost 3 bases to trimming and J lost 6 bases; unmatched junction nucleotides: 11. The CDR3 runs 15 residues. The CDR3 spells CASSFSGTARGEQYF. CDR3 coding DNA: TGTGCCAGCAGCTTCTCCGGGACAGCCAGAGGCGAGCAGTACTTC. The complete variable domain, with remaining parts taken from reference TRBV11-2 and TRBJ2-7, reads EAGVAQSPRYKIIEKRQSVAFWCNPISGHATLYWYQQILGQGPKLLIQFQNNGVVDDSQLPKDRFSAERLKGVDSTLKIQPAKLEDSAVYLCASSFSGTARGEQYFGPGTRLTVT.

This chain joins TRBV5-1 and TRBJ2-2, with 15 bases aligning to TRBD2. The germline gives CDR1 SGHRS, CDR2 YFSETQ. The trim removed 0 bases at V and 4 bases at J, leaving 1 base unmatched. The CDR3 runs to 17 residues. The chain's CDR3 is CASSLEGLAGGTGELFF. Written as DNA, the CDR3 is TGCGCCAGCAGCTTGGAGGGACTAGCGGGAGGCACCGGGGAGCTGTTTTTT. The full variable domain, completed using reference TRBV5-1 and TRBJ2-2, is KAGVTQTPRYLIKTRGQQVTLSCSPISGHRSVSWYQQTPGQGLQFLFEYFSETQRNKGNFPGRFSGRQFSNSRSEMNVSTLELGDSALYLCASSLEGLAGGTGELFFGEGSRLTVL.

The V gene is TRBV4-2, the J gene TRBJ2-5; D may be TRBD2 (5 bases). Trimming removed 0 bases from V and 4 bases from J, with 12 bases in between. The germline V gene encodes CDR1 LGHNA and CDR2 YNFKEQ. This CDR3 has 15 amino acids. DNA for the CDR3: TGTGCCAGCAGCCAAGAGCCGGGGATGGGAGAGACCCAGTACTTC. It is translated as CASSQEPGMGETQYF.

V usage is TRBV7-3 and J usage is TRBJ2-5; D is undetermined. Trimming removed 2 bases from V and 3 bases from J, with 7 bases in between. The CDR3 is 13 residues long. Germline loops: CDR1 SGHTA, CDR2 FQGTGA. Here the CDR3 reads CASSLWAEETQYF. CDR3 DNA sequence: TGTGCCAGCAGCTTATGGGCAGAAGAGACCCAGTACTTC.

As DNA, the CDR3 is TGTGCCATCAGTGTCGGTAGTCTTTCCTCCTACGAGCAGTACTTC. It yields the protein CAISVGSLSSYEQYF. The chain couples TRBV10-3 to TRBJ2-7; unclear D gene. This CDR3 comprises 15 residues. The germline V gene has CDR1 ENHRY and CDR2 SYGVKD. Trimming removed 4 bases at V and 0 bases at J, with 13 bases between.

The chain is built from TRBV6-1 and TRBJ2-3; 7 bases align to TRBD2. Germline CDR1 and CDR2: MNHNS and SASEGT. V was pared by 4 bases and J by 3 bases, with 4 bases of the junction left unmatched. The CDR3 runs to 14 residues. The CDR3 sequence: CASSVASGTDTQYF. For the CDR3, the DNA is TGTGCCAGCAGTGTGGCTAGCGGTACAGATACGCAGTATTTT.

This chain uses TRBV28 with TRBJ1-2, with 7 bases lining up with TRBD1. The V and J ends lost 6 bases and 8 bases, in that order; junction bases with no gene match: 9. The CDR3 is 13 amino acids. The V gene's germline CDR1 is MDHEN and CDR2 SYDVKM. CDR3 sequence: CASSPRQGSGYTF. For the CDR3, the DNA is TGTGCCAGCAGCCCTAGACAGGGCAGCGGCTACACCTTC.

This clone was detected only once. The V gene is TRBV10-3, the J gene TRBJ1-1, with D uncertain. The CDR3 length is 14 residues. Trimming left V 3 bases short and J 6 bases short, with 14 bases between. The germline V gene has CDR1 ENHRY and CDR2 SYGVKD. In nucleotides, the CDR3 is TGTGCCATCAGTGACCGCACCCCTCCTCCTGAAGCTTTCTTT. Translated: CAISDRTPPPEAFF.

The genes are TRBV5-6 and TRBJ2-7; 11 bases are a match to TRBD2. The CDR3 has 14 residues. J gave up 5 bases and V 6 bases, and 7 bases lay outside the gene matches. The V gene's germline CDR1 is SGHDT and CDR2 YYEEEE. In DNA form, the CDR3 reads TGTGCCAGCACCCGACCGGGACTAGCGGACGAGCAGTACTTC. Protein sequence: CASTRPGLADEQYF.